This T cell receptor beta chain appears in the sequencing data of a study of a mutant IDH1 vaccine in newly diagnosed glioma. On this clone itself: Its antigen is still unknown.

This CDR3 contains 13 residues. The V gene lost 2 bases and the J gene lost 8 bases, with 12 bases spanning the gap. Germline-derived CDR1 and CDR2 are SGHAT and FQNNGV. Described time point: week 35, safety follow-up. A 20-mer mutant IDH1 peptide at 300 ug was injected subcutaneously with topical imiquimod. TCRdb's table, derived via immunoSEQ multiplex PCR, lists solely in-frame clones and lacks some. The table includes 40,000 to 55,000 clones, under 85% detected once. The sequenced sample was PBMCs, obtained from a glioma patient whose treatment included an IDH1 peptide vaccine. The clonotype comes from a man between 40 and 49 years old with glioma. V and J are TRBV11-2 and TRBJ1-2; D not certain. CDR3 in DNA: TGTGCCAGCAGCTTAAATGGGTTGGACGGCTACACCTTC. It yields the protein CASSLNGLDGYTF.